The 8 T cell receptor beta chains reported below all come from one sample, sequenced in a study of Ad26.COV2.S vaccination and SARS-CoV-2 variants (dated by TCRdb to the early 2020s). Sample treatment or condition, as interpreted from the label and publication: some 20 received Ad26.COV2.S at low or high dose, single or two shots; about 5 received placebo; per-sample allocation not given. Repertoires of vaccine and placebo recipients were sequenced from samples collected on day 63 after the first injection. Library construction relied on the immunoSEQ multiplex PCR assay. As stored in TCRdb, this immuneACCESS dataset retains in-frame rearrangements with V and J assigned. A fraction of the clones does not appear; measured against another copy, unresolved V genes explain less than half of the discrepancy, and the remainder lacks a known reason. For this sample the table gives about 440,000 clones, of which approximately 88% were detected only once. The biggest ten clones account for roughly 13% of the sample.

The material was peripheral blood, obtained in a trial of Ad26.COV2.S vaccine versus placebo. These receptors all come from a person between 18 and 65 years old who received the Ad26.COV2.S COVID-19 vaccine or a placebo.

The chain is built from TRBV6-6 and TRBJ1-1; TRBD1 is a possible D gene (5 bases). This CDR3 region has 15 residues. The germline V gene has CDR1 MNHNY and CDR2 SVGAGI (reference sequence). The V and J ends lost 6 bases and 1 base respectively, with 15 bases between them. CDR3 sequence reads: CASSPTGERNTEAFF. CDR3 coding DNA: TGTGCCAGCAGCCCCACGGGGGAAAGGAACACTGAAGCTTTCTTT.

The V call is TRBV30, the J call TRBJ1-1; D is unresolved. With 0 bases removed from V and 4 bases from J, the gap between germline ends came to 9 bases. Germline lookup yields CDR1 GTSNPN and CDR2 SVGIG (reference sequence). This CDR3 has 13 amino acids. The CDR3: CAWSVPGRTEAFF. The CDR3 DNA follows: TGTGCCTGGAGTGTACCCGGACGCACTGAAGCTTTCTTT.

The rearrangement links TRBV21-1 to TRBJ1-3; the table gives TRBD1 as D, unverified against the DNA. TRBV21-1 is shown as a pseudogene. The CDR3 loop spans 13 amino acids. The CDR3 region is CASSKGLQNTIYF. CDR3 DNA sequence: TGTGCCAGCAGCAAGGGGCTTCAAAACACCATATATTTT.

The chain joins TRBV28 to TRBJ1-1; possible D gene TRBD1, 6 bases. The CDR3 contains 15 residues. From germline, CDR1 is MDHEN and CDR2 SYDVKM. V gave up 6 bases and J gave up 0 bases, with 14 bases separating them. CDR3 amino acids: CASRSGQIMNTEAFF. The CDR3 DNA sequence: TGTGCCAGCAGATCAGGACAGATCATGAACACTGAAGCTTTCTTT.

This chain connects TRBV9 to TRBJ1-3; no firm D call. The CDR3 covers 15 residues. V lost 3 bases, J lost 0 bases, and 10 bases lay in between. Germline assignment: CDR1 SGDLS and CDR2 YYNGEE. DNA for the CDR3: TGTGCCAGCAGCGCAGGTCTCAGCTCTGGAAACACCATATATTTT. This encodes CASSAGLSSGNTIYF.

This clone has a single count. This chain connects TRBV30 to TRBJ1-5; D possibly corresponds to TRBD1 (5 bases). V dropped 0 bases and J dropped 10 bases, with 16 bases sitting between them. This CDR3 has 14 residues. Germline CDR1 is GTSNPN and CDR2 is SVGIG (reference sequence). The DNA of the CDR3 is TGTGCCTGGAGTGTAGGGTTAACAGGCGGTCCCCAGCATTTT. Its translation is CAWSVGLTGGPQHF.

The V call is TRBV28, the J call TRBJ1-1, with unresolved D. Looked up from germline, CDR1 is MDHEN and CDR2 is SYDVKM. The CDR3 covers 13 residues. V shed 5 bases and J shed 4 bases, with 11 bases lying between them. CDR3 amino acids: CASSGPGSTEAFF. The CDR3 DNA sequence: TGTGCCAGCAGTGGACCGGGGAGCACTGAAGCTTTCTTT.

This clone was recorded once. V and J are TRBV5-6 and TRBJ1-5; D possibly corresponds to TRBD1 (6 bases). V dropped 4 bases and J dropped 1 base, with 12 bases sitting between them. The CDR3 runs to 15 residues. Germline lookup yields CDR1 SGHDT and CDR2 YYEEEE. The CDR3, as DNA: TGTGCCAGCAGCCGGGGGCCTTTCAGCAATCAGCCCCAGCATTTT. Its protein product is CASSRGPFSNQPQHF.